This is a list of T cell receptor beta chains from one sample in a study of T cell clones after liver transplantation. Sequenced by immunoSEQ multiplex PCR; TCRdb stores in-frame clones only, minus some. Here the sample spans tens of thousands of clones, roughly 83% being singletons. Sample: CD4+ T cells from blood, taken at the 22-month timepoint. The receptors here all came from a human patient who received a liver transplant. Among the T cells, some may be from the graft donor. Both conserved end residues are part of each CDR3. The order of the fields is J gene, CDR3 length, clone size, D gene, V gene, CDR3 protein, CDR3 DNA. The D gene is left open where the match is weak. Rows may omit the clone size; those that give it use once, few, many or a size class.

TRBJ2-2,12,NA,NA,TRBV12-5,CASGPPRGELFF,TGTGCTAGTGGCCCCCCCCGCGGGGAGCTGTTTTTT
TRBJ2-7,16,NA,NA,TRBV18,CASSPPRGSPSYEQYF,TGTGCCAGCTCACCACCGAGGGGTTCCCCCTCCTACGAGCAGTACTTC
TRBJ2-1,16,NA,TRBD2,TRBV15,CATSNAPGLAGSRQFF,TGTGCCACCAGCAACGCTCCGGGACTAGCGGGGTCTCGGCAGTTCTTC
TRBJ2-1,15,NA,NA,TRBV10-3,CAISDSHPGPKVQFF,TGTGCCATCAGTGATTCACACCCGGGACCGAAGGTGCAGTTCTTC
TRBJ1-1,11,NA,NA,TRBV6-5,CASSNRLEAFF,TGTGCCAGCAGTAACCGCCTTGAAGCTTTCTTT
TRBJ2-7,13,NA,NA,TRBV5-1,CASSFGGVLEQYF,TGCGCCAGCAGCTTTGGTGGGGTGCTAGAGCAGTACTTC
TRBJ2-2,16,NA,NA,TRBV7-9,CASSFRAQEVTGELFF,TGTGCCAGCAGCTTCCGGGCCCAGGAGGTCACCGGGGAGCTGTTTTTT
TRBJ2-1,15,once,TRBD2,TRBV7-9,CASSSGLAEYNEQFF,TGTGCCAGCAGCTCCGGACTAGCGGAGTACAATGAGCAGTTCTTC
TRBJ1-1,14,few,NA,TRBV19,CASKLSGAIPEAFF,TGTGCCAGTAAGCTGAGTGGGGCCATCCCGGAGGCTTTCTTT
TRBJ1-5,11,NA,NA,TRBV20-1,CSDGPSKPQHF,TGCAGTGATGGCCCCTCGAAGCCCCAGCATTTT
TRBJ2-7,15,NA,NA,TRBV28,CASSPGGLGFTSSSF,TGTGCCAGCAGTCCAGGGGGACTTGGGTTTACGAGCAGTAGCTTC
TRBJ2-2,15,NA,NA,TRBV19,CASSIRQANTGELFF,TGTGCCAGTAGTATAAGACAGGCCAACACCGGGGAGCTGTTTTTT
TRBJ2-4,18,few,NA,TRBV19,CASSMGPWASMNKNIQYF,TGTGCCAGTAGTATGGGTCCCTGGGCATCTATGAACAAAAACATTCAGTACTTC
TRBJ2-2,16,NA,TRBD2,TRBV6-1,CASSDASGEIAGELFF,TGTGCCAGCAGTGATGCTAGCGGGGAAATCGCCGGGGAGCTGTTTTTT
TRBJ1-1,15,NA,NA,TRBV29-1,CSVEPGDLGNTEAFF,TGCAGCGTTGAGCCTGGGGACTTGGGGAACACTGAAGCTTTCTTT
TRBJ2-1,17,NA,NA,TRBV4-1,CASSQQPWRGANYEQFF,TGCGCCAGCAGCCAACAGCCCTGGCGCGGGGCGAACTATGAGCAGTTCTTC
TRBJ2-1,11,NA,NA,TRBV2,CASSDRDLEFF,TGTGCCAGCAGTGACCGGGACCTCGAGTTCTTC
TRBJ1-5,13,NA,NA,TRBV6-5,CASRASVNQPQHF,TGTGCCAGCAGAGCCTCCGTCAATCAGCCCCAGCATTTT
TRBJ2-1,16,NA,TRBD2,TRBV5-1,CASSSGTSGNYNEQFF,TGCGCCAGCAGCTCTGGGACTAGCGGAAACTACAATGAGCAGTTCTTC
TRBJ1-6,15,few,NA,TRBV7-2,CASSLARGTNSPLHF,TGTGCCAGCAGCTTAGCAAGGGGTACAAATTCACCCCTCCACTTT
TRBJ2-7,12,NA,NA,TRBV7-2,CASSQGGNEQYF,TGTGCCAGCAGCCAGGGGGGCAACGAGCAGTACTTC
TRBJ2-5,12,NA,NA,TRBV28,CASSQNQETQYF,TGTGCCAGCAGCCAGAATCAAGAGACCCAGTACTTC
TRBJ2-5,15,NA,TRBD1,TRBV5-1,CASSHAVEGAETQYF,TGCGCCAGCAGCCACGCTGTCGAGGGGGCAGAGACCCAGTACTTC
TRBJ1-1,12,NA,TRBD1,TRBV11-2,CASSLAGGEAFF,TGTGCCAGCAGCTTAGCAGGGGGTGAAGCTTTCTTT
TRBJ2-2,15,NA,TRBD1,TRBV19,CASSRTGGDTGELFF,TGTGCCAGTAGCAGGACAGGGGGGGACACCGGGGAGCTGTTTTTT
TRBJ2-1,12,NA,NA,TRBV28,CASSRSLKGQFF,TGTGCCAGCAGCCGCAGTCTGAAGGGGCAGTTCTTC
TRBJ2-7,15,NA,NA,TRBV19,CASSLAGQGRDEQYF,TGTGCCAGTAGCCTAGCGGGACAGGGGAGGGACGAGCAGTACTTC
TRBJ1-5,17,medium-sized,TRBD1,TRBV27,CASSLSSGQGSNQPQHF,TGTGCCAGCAGTTTATCCTCCGGACAGGGGAGCAATCAGCCCCAGCATTTT
TRBJ2-2,15,few,NA,TRBV6-4,CASSGPLTNTGELFF,TGTGCCAGCAGTGGCCCTCTTACTAACACCGGGGAGCTGTTTTTT
TRBJ1-5,15,NA,TRBD1,TRBV19,CASRSDRGYNQPQHF,TGTGCCAGTAGGAGCGACAGGGGGTACAATCAGCCCCAGCATTTT
TRBJ2-7,14,NA,NA,TRBV15,CATSRGGRYYEQYF,TGTGCCACCAGCAGAGGGGGTCGGTACTACGAGCAGTACTTC
TRBJ1-4,13,NA,TRBD1,TRBV29-1,CSVTGTANEKLFF,TGCAGCGTTACAGGGACAGCCAATGAAAAACTGTTTTTT
TRBJ1-5,18,NA,NA,TRBV19,CASSIDDWGTDSNQPQHF,TGTGCCAGTAGTATAGATGATTGGGGGACCGATAGCAATCAGCCCCAGCATTTT
TRBJ2-1,15,NA,TRBD1,TRBV18,CASSSVGTGINEQFF,TGTGCCAGCTCGTCGGTCGGGACAGGGATCAATGAGCAGTTCTTC
TRBJ2-7,12,NA,TRBD1,TRBV29-1,CSVRTGYYEQYF,TGCAGCGTTAGGACAGGGTACTACGAGCAGTACTTC
TRBJ1-2,14,few,NA,TRBV28,CASSLIRDYYGYTF,TGTGCCAGCAGTCTTATCAGGGATTACTATGGCTACACCTTC
TRBJ1-5,13,NA,NA,TRBV7-3,CASSLRRGQPQHF,TGTGCCAGCAGCTTAAGACGGGGTCAGCCCCAGCATTTT
TRBJ1-4,15,NA,TRBD1,TRBV19,CASSKGVGGNEKLFF,TGTGCCAGTTCAAAAGGGGTAGGGGGCAATGAAAAACTGTTTTTT
TRBJ1-1,15,NA,TRBD1,TRBV23-1,CASSQSVGRGQAAFF,TGCGCCAGCAGTCAATCGGTAGGAAGGGGACAGGCGGCTTTCTTT
TRBJ1-2,15,NA,TRBD1,TRBV19,CASSDRGQGNYGYTF,TGTGCCAGTTCAGACAGGGGGCAGGGTAACTATGGCTACACCTTC
TRBJ2-1,17,NA,TRBD2,TRBV4-1,CASSPFSGASSYNEQFF,TGCGCCAGCAGCCCCTTTAGCGGGGCAAGCTCCTACAATGAGCAGTTCTTC